A selection of T cell receptor beta chains follows, all from one sample in a study of cytomegalovirus exposure and HLA in healthy donors. TCRdb's table, derived via immunoSEQ multiplex PCR, lists solely in-frame clones and lacks some. The sample has 140,000 to 150,000 clones; less than 10% are singletons. The specimen was PBMCs. The receptor set was obtained from a man between 45 and 60 years old in good health and CMV-seronegative. Each CDR3 is given with its conserved first and last residue.

length	V	J	CDR3
14	TRBV5-1	TRBJ1-4	CASSRSTFNEKLFF
17	TRBV9	TRBJ2-7	CASSVETTGGLLCEQYF
14	TRBV19	TRBJ1-2	CASSMNQDFYGYTF
15	TRBV6-1	TRBJ1-5	CASSSLGGAWQPQHF
13	TRBV2	TRBJ2-4	CASRGSTGSIQYF
13	TRBV11-3	TRBJ1-4	CASSLRYNEKLFF
14	TRBV7-9	TRBJ1-2	CASSPNRDEGGYTF
13	TRBV29-1	TRBJ2-1	CSVERRAYNEQFF
14	TRBV11-3	TRBJ2-5	CASSLGTGGETQYF
13	TRBV19	TRBJ1-1	CASSTTGNTEAFF
13	TRBV5-1	TRBJ2-3	CASSFENTDTQYF
15	TRBV29-1	TRBJ2-2	CSARLVTRNTGELFF
15	TRBV2	TRBJ2-3	CASKPTVSGTDTQYF
15	TRBV28	TRBJ2-1	CASRAGAPIINEQFF
15	TRBV19	TRBJ2-2	CASSIDSYNTGELFF
18	TRBV21-1	TRBJ2-2	CASSKAPGLAQNTGELFF
15	TRBV6-1	TRBJ1-4	CASSRTGGWSEKLFF
15	TRBV5-8	TRBJ1-5	CASSPGQGWNQPQHF
15	TRBV7-2	TRBJ2-3	CASSLGPGETDTQYF
15	TRBV6-4	TRBJ2-5	CASRPRTGGVETQYF
15	TRBV5-1	TRBJ2-6	CASSFGSTGANVLTF
15	TRBV6-1	TRBJ1-3	CASSERGFSGNTIYF
17	TRBV7-9	TRBJ2-5	CASSLLDREGRSETQYF
11	TRBV5-4	TRBJ1-1	CASSFRGEAFF
13	TRBV7-2	TRBJ1-4	CASSSSPNEKLFF
14	TRBV6-6	TRBJ1-1	CASSLNRGPTEAFF
17	TRBV28	TRBJ2-1	CASSLGTGDLPRNEQFF
14	TRBV29-1	TRBJ2-1	CSVPRGTLDNEQFF
11	TRBV29-1	TRBJ2-7	CSTGGGDEQYF
18	TRBV30	TRBJ1-1	CAWSVNGNRGPKNTEAFF
15	TRBV7-9	TRBJ1-1	CASSLFAGPNSEAFF
15	TRBV25-1	TRBJ1-1	CASSPGDRGSSEAFF
15	TRBV5-1	TRBJ1-5	CASSLAGQGGQPQHF
13	TRBV29-1	TRBJ1-5	CSGGQGAGQPQHF
17	TRBV10-3	TRBJ1-2	CAISDPQGDTSNYGYTF
15	TRBV29-1	TRBJ2-2	CSVAKDRSNTGELFF
16	TRBV27	TRBJ2-7	CASSLVGSGSQNEQYF
15	TRBV11-2	TRBJ2-7	CASSFKWGDSYEQYF
16	TRBV28	TRBJ2-3	CASSSATERVYHTQYF
13	TRBV29-1	TRBJ1-2	CSVDADRAYGYTF
16	TRBV5-1	TRBJ1-4	CASSLYPGTGSEKLFF
16	TRBV28	TRBJ1-1	CASSFTGYYMNTEAFF
11	TRBV9	TRBJ1-1	CASSAGAEAFF
17	TRBV5-1	TRBJ2-3	CASSPIPSGGLTDTQYF
14	TRBV19	TRBJ2-7	CASSPSGGYHEQYF
16	TRBV9	TRBJ2-3	CASSPIGAGGGNTQYF
14	TRBV5-1	TRBJ1-1	CASSLGPLNTEAFF
15	TRBV5-4	TRBJ1-4	CASSGTPTNNEKLFF
18	TRBV7-2	TRBJ2-5	CASSLVSGAGGSQETQYF
11	TRBV20-1	TRBJ2-7	CSASRGYEQYF
13	TRBV29-1	TRBJ2-1	CSVARTSTGEQFF
13	TRBV19	TRBJ1-2	CASSIVGGQRYTF
14	TRBV6-1	TRBJ1-1	CASSASERGLGAFF
15	TRBV5-1	TRBJ2-3	CASSLGLAATDTQYF
17	TRBV19	TRBJ2-1	CASSAQGTSGTYNEQFF